The 23 T cell receptor beta chains in this list originate from one sample, sequenced in a study of T cell changes during pregnancy in multiple sclerosis. Some clones are missing from TCRdb's copy, which holds only in-frame ones; the method was immunoSEQ multiplex PCR. Of about 120,000 clones listed, approximately 94% are singletons. The sample in question was peripheral blood, obtained before pregnancy. These receptors all come from a female donor with multiple sclerosis, enrolled in a pregnancy study.

This chain uses TRBV5-1 with TRBJ2-1; 8 bases agree with TRBD2. Germline-derived CDR1 and CDR2 are SGHRS and YFSETQ. V lost 4 bases, J lost 0 bases, and 6 bases stayed unmatched. The CDR3 is made up of 16 amino acids. This chain's CDR3 is CASSPLTSGSYNEQFF. In DNA form, the CDR3 reads TGCGCCAGCAGCCCCCTCACTAGCGGCTCCTACAATGAGCAGTTCTTC.

The genes are TRBV5-1 and TRBJ1-3; TRBD1 aligns across 7 bases. Germline V CDR1 and CDR2: SGHRS, YFSETQ. With V trimmed by 7 bases and J by 0 bases, 4 bases remained unmatched. This CDR3 has 14 residues. The CDR3 nucleotides are TGCGCCAGCCGTCGGACAGGCTCTGGAAACACCATATATTTT. Protein sequence: CASRRTGSGNTIYF. Full variable domain (missing parts from reference TRBV5-1 and TRBJ1-3): KAGVTQTPRYLIKTRGQQVTLSCSPISGHRSVSWYQQTPGQGLQFLFEYFSETQRNKGNFPGRFSGRQFSNSRSEMNVSTLELGDSALYLCASRRTGSGNTIYFGEGSWLTVV.

This chain connects TRBV9 to TRBJ2-1; D gene uncertain. CDR3 size: 16 residues. V lost 0 bases and J 9 bases, leaving 19 bases between the germline ends. Germline V gives CDR1 SGDLS, CDR2 YYNGEE. The CDR3, as DNA: TGTGCCAGCAGCGTAGCCCCCTTTGGTAGATCGGGTGAGCAGTTCTTC. It encodes CASSVAPFGRSGEQFF.

The chain employs TRBV29-1 and TRBJ2-3; TRBD1 aligns across 7 bases. With V trimmed by 5 bases and J by 3 bases, 8 bases remained unmatched. Per germline, CDR1 SQVTM and CDR2 ANQGSEA. This CDR3 contains 14 residues. This chain's CDR3 is CSVLGGQRTDTQYF. Here the CDR3 DNA reads TGCAGCGTTCTAGGGGGCCAGAGAACAGATACGCAGTATTTT.

A few counts support this clone. The chain has TRBV6-5 and TRBJ1-1, with a possible D match to TRBD1 (6 bases). CDR1 MNHEY and CDR2 SVGAGI come from the germline V gene. The V end was cut by 6 bases, the J end by 5 bases, with 13 bases between. The CDR3 loop spans 13 amino acids. Written as DNA, the CDR3 is TGTGCCAGCAGCCAGGGGCTGGGAACTGAAGCTTTCTTT. The encoded protein is CASSQGLGTEAFF.

The chain uses TRBV5-8 and TRBJ2-7; D is uncertain. Germline CDR1 is SGHTS and CDR2 is YDEGEE. Trimming stripped 4 bases from V and 3 bases from J, with 26 bases between. There are 18 residues in the CDR3. The chain's CDR3 is CASSRLLGTTPLGYEQYF. In DNA form, the CDR3 reads TGTGCCAGCAGCCGGCTTCTCGGTACGACACCACTGGGCTACGAGCAGTACTTC. Filled out from reference TRBV5-8 and TRBJ2-7, the complete variable domain reads EAGVTQSPTHLIKTRGQQATLRCSPISGHTSVYWYQQALGLGLQFLLWYDEGEERNRGNFPPRFSGRQFPNYSSELNVNALELEDSALYLCASSRLLGTTPLGYEQYFGPGTRLTVT.

V usage is TRBV27 and J usage is TRBJ1-1; the match to TRBD1 covers 7 bases. The V gene end was trimmed by 5 bases and the J gene end by 1 base; junction bases not matched to a gene: 7. This CDR3 has 15 residues. The germline V gene encodes CDR1 MNHEY and CDR2 SMNVEV (reference sequence). The CDR3 here is CASSPDRAGNTEAFF. In DNA, the CDR3 is TGTGCCAGCAGTCCCGACAGGGCGGGGAACACTGAAGCTTTCTTT.

The chain links TRBV27 to TRBJ2-5; 8 bases match TRBD2. This CDR3 comprises 14 residues. In germline, CDR1 is MNHEY, CDR2 SMNVEV (reference sequence). With 7 bases clipped from V and 4 bases from J, the junction kept 8 bases outside the gene matches. In DNA form, the CDR3 reads TGTGCCAGCACCCCTAGCGGGTTGGGAGAGACCCAGTACTTC. Amino acid sequence: CASTPSGLGETQYF.

This clone was seen a single time. This sequence joins TRBV5-1 and TRBJ1-2, with 7 bases matching TRBD1. Germline values: CDR1 SGHRS, CDR2 YFSETQ. Trimming at V came to 3 bases and at J to 6 bases, leaving 8 bases not matched to a gene. The CDR3 has 14 amino acids. This CDR3 is CASSSETTGDGYTF. The CDR3 DNA follows: TGCGCCAGCAGCTCCGAAACTACAGGGGATGGCTACACCTTC.

The chain uses TRBV14 and TRBJ2-1, with D perhaps matching TRBD1 (5 bases). This CDR3 spans 16 amino acids. The ends were cut back, 6 bases at V and 9 bases at J, with 24 bases in the middle. Germline V CDR1 and CDR2: SGHDN, FVKESK. CDR3 residues: CASSRRPGRRLGEQFF. CDR3 DNA: TGTGCCAGCAGTCGCAGACCAGGGCGACGTCTGGGTGAGCAGTTCTTC.

The chain joins TRBV19 to TRBJ2-4; the match to TRBD2 covers 11 bases. V gave up 6 bases and J gave up 0 bases; unmatched junction bases: 7. The CDR3 sequence is 17 residues long. From germline, CDR1 is LNHDA and CDR2 SQIVND (reference sequence). In nucleotides, the CDR3 is TGTGCCAGTAGGGAACTAGCGGGGGAGATAGCCAAAAACATTCAGTACTTC. This gives the protein CASRELAGEIAKNIQYF.

CDR3 in DNA: TGTGCCATCTCTCTCAGCACAGATACGCAGTATTTT. Encoded protein: CAISLSTDTQYF. V gene TRBV10-3 combines with J gene TRBJ2-3; D unclear. Germline assignment: CDR1 ENHRY and CDR2 SYGVKD. Trimming removed 8 bases from V and 0 bases from J, with 6 bases in between. This CDR3 is built from 12 residues.

The V call is TRBV30, the J call TRBJ2-5; 10 bases are shared with TRBD2. The CDR3 length is 15 residues. V trimming: 0 bases; J trimming: 2 bases; junction bases outside the gene matches: 3. CDR1 GTSNPN and CDR2 SVGIG come from the germline V gene (reference sequence). The CDR3 DNA follows: TGTGCCTGGAGTGTTAAAGCGGGAGGGCAAGAGACCCAGTACTTC. It translates to CAWSVKAGGQETQYF.

This clone was counted once. The J gene is TRBJ1-3, the V gene TRBV7-9; weak D call: TRBD1 (6 bases). This CDR3 is built from 14 residues. Germline CDR1 is SEHNR and CDR2 is FQNEAQ (reference sequence). Trimming pared 11 bases from V and 3 bases from J, leaving 17 bases between. In nucleotides, the CDR3 is TGTGCCGGCCCAGGGGTCATAGATGGAAACACCATATATTTT. Residues: CAGPGVIDGNTIYF. The full variable domain, rest sourced from reference TRBV7-9 and TRBJ1-3, is DTGVSQNPRHKITKRGQNVTFRCDPISEHNRLYWYRQTLGQGPEFLTYFQNEAQLEKSRLLSDRFSAERPKGSFSTLEIQRTEQGDSAMYLCAGPGVIDGNTIYFGEGSWLTVV.

This chain connects TRBV4-2 to TRBJ2-1; no reliable D call. Germline V gives CDR1 LGHNA, CDR2 YNFKEQ. The CDR3 is made up of 13 amino acids. Trimming removed 1 base from V and 4 bases from J, with 5 bases in between. CDR3 protein: CASSQGAYNEQFF. The CDR3 nucleotides read TGTGCCAGCAGCCAAGGCGCGTACAATGAGCAGTTCTTC.

The chain employs TRBV7-8 and TRBJ1-2; 7 bases align to TRBD1. The CDR3 is 15 residues long. The junction had 12 bases not matched to a gene; V was cut back by 5 bases and J by 6 bases. Germline CDR1 and CDR2: SGHVS and FQNEAQ. CDR3 sequence (DNA): TGTGCCAGCAGCCTAGGGAGGGTACAGGGGAATGGCTACACCTTC. This translates into CASSLGRVQGNGYTF.

The chain is built from TRBV7-3 and TRBJ2-1; tentative D call: TRBD2 (6 bases). Trimming shortened V by 4 bases and J by 9 bases, and 13 bases separated the two germline ends. CDR1 SGHTA and CDR2 FQGTGA come from the germline V gene. This CDR3 region has 13 residues. CDR3 DNA: TGTGCCAGCAGCTCCGGACCGGGAGCTGAGCAGTTCTTC. This sequence encodes CASSSGPGAEQFF.

The V call is TRBV18, the J call TRBJ2-3, with 8 nucleotides matching TRBD2. V lost 3 bases to trimming and J lost 2 bases; unmatched junction nucleotides: 4. Looked up from germline, CDR1 is KGHSH and CDR2 is LQKENI. The CDR3 sequence is 15 residues long. CDR3 bases: TGTGCCAGCTCACCTGCGGGGGGCCTCACAGATACGCAGTATTTT. Translation: CASSPAGGLTDTQYF.

V usage is TRBV6-1 and J usage is TRBJ1-1; 7 bases fit TRBD1. The CDR3 contains 14 residues. Per the germline V gene, CDR1 is MNHNS and CDR2 is SASEGT. V was clipped by 6 bases and J by 5 bases; unmatched bases: 9. CDR3: CASSIKQGKTEAFF. The CDR3 DNA sequence: TGTGCCAGCAGCATAAAACAGGGGAAGACTGAAGCTTTCTTT.

The V call is TRBV5-6, the J call TRBJ1-1; D unclear. CDR3 length: 15 amino acids. V was pared by 6 bases and J by 2 bases, with 17 bases between. The germline CDR1 and CDR2 sequences are SGHDT and YYEEEE. The CDR3 bases are TGTGCCAGCACTCGTAGAGCAGGAAGTAACACTGAAGCTTTCTTT. Protein sequence: CASTRRAGSNTEAFF.

The chain recombines TRBV5-5 with TRBJ1-2; D might be TRBD1 (5 bases). This CDR3 spans 15 amino acids. Germline-derived CDR1 and CDR2 are SGHKS and YYEKEE (reference sequence). V shed 0 bases and J shed 0 bases, with 9 bases lying between them. The DNA of the CDR3 is TGTGCCAGCAGCTTGGGGACATTAGCTAACTATGGCTACACCTTC. Translated: CASSLGTLANYGYTF.

V usage is TRBV2 and J usage is TRBJ2-3; no definite D call. This CDR3 comprises 14 residues. V dropped 2 bases and J dropped 2 bases, with 8 bases sitting between them. Germline CDR1 is SNHLY and CDR2 is FYNNEI. In nucleotides, the CDR3 is TGTGCCAGCAGTGAAATGGGCATCACAGATACGCAGTATTTT. This gives the protein CASSEMGITDTQYF.

The chain joins TRBV6-5 to TRBJ2-3, with D perhaps TRBD2 (6 bases). CDR3 length equals 14 residues. CDR1 is MNHEY, CDR2 SVGAGI, per germline. Trimming stripped 0 bases from V and 14 bases from J, with 18 bases between. CDR3 region: CASSYSGLRPGRYF. Here the CDR3 DNA reads TGTGCCAGCAGTTACTCTGGTCTCAGACCCGGGAGGTATTTT.